The 23 T cell receptor beta chains given below trace back to one sample, sequenced in a study of regulatory T cells in long-lasting Graves disease. Specified time point: newly diagnosed GD, antithyroid drugs for less than 3 months. The authors made the TCR library using RNA they extracted from PBMCs. Sequencing libraries for TCR beta were prepared with iRepertoire HTBI primers and Arm-PCR of CDR3 regions. MiXCR was run by TCRdb on the multiplex PCR reads, yielding one entry per CDR3 protein. The sample lists 400,000 to 650,000 distinct CDR3 sequences; roughly a sixth were seen once. These same data were also listed under a study on T cells in Graves' hyperthyroidism and ophthalmopathy.

This sample comprised peripheral blood mononuclear cells (PBMCs), obtained at new diagnosis, from a patient treated with antithyroid drugs. The source is a woman aged 35-65 years with Graves disease.

In DNA, the CDR3 is TGTGCCAGCAGGCCTCGGGAATCTGGAAACACCATATATTTT. Translating gives CASRPRESGNTIYF. The chain carries TRBV2 and TRBJ1-3, with D uncertain. Germline CDR1 is SNHLY and CDR2 is FYNNEI. V was trimmed by 6 bases and J by 1 base, leaving 10 bases between them. The CDR3 consists of 14 residues.

There are many counts of this clonotype. This chain uses TRBV2 with TRBJ2-1, with a possible D match to TRBD2 (7 bases). Germline-derived CDR1 and CDR2 are SNHLY and FYNNEI. Deletions cut 6 bases from V and 0 bases from J, with 9 bases between. The CDR3 totals 14 residues. The CDR3 loop reads CASRGGASYNEQFF. The CDR3 DNA reads as TGTGCCAGCAGAGGGGGGGCCTCCTACAATGAGCAGTTCTTC.

This clonotype appeared many times. The chain uses TRBV24-1 and TRBJ2-3; possibly TRBD2 for D (5 bases). The germline V and J ends were trimmed by 2 bases and 4 bases, with 9 bases remaining between them. From germline, CDR1 is KGHDR and CDR2 SFDVKD. This CDR3 comprises 14 residues. CDR3 in DNA: TGTGCCACCAGTGATTCTAGCAAGGCAGATACGCAGTATTTT. Amino acids: CATSDSSKADTQYF.

At least ten counts were recorded for this clonotype. The chain links TRBV20-1 to TRBJ1-1; the match to TRBD1 covers 7 bases. Germline values: CDR1 DFQATT, CDR2 SNEGSKA (reference sequence). V trimming: 6 bases; J trimming: 6 bases; junction bases outside the gene matches: 13. The CDR3 spans 14 residues. The CDR3 DNA reads TGCAGTGCCATTCAGACAGGGTTAAACGCTGAAGCTTTCTTT. Its protein product is CSAIQTGLNAEAFF.

This clonotype was found a few times. This chain joins TRBV19 and TRBJ1-5, with no clear D. V lost 5 bases to trimming and J lost 1 base, with 21 bases between them. CDR3 length equals 18 residues. Germline values: CDR1 LNHDA, CDR2 SQIVND (reference sequence). The CDR3 DNA is TGTGCCAGTAGTTCCCTCACCCCCTTGGGATTCAGCAATCAGCCCCAGCATTTT. Encoded protein: CASSSLTPLGFSNQPQHF.

In regard to this clonotype: It may be a read error: a sequence one base away is much more abundant. The rearrangement joins TRBV11-2 to TRBJ2-1; D remains ambiguous. CDR3 length equals 15 residues. Germline CDR1 reads SGHAT; CDR2 reads FQNNGV. This CDR3 is CASSLWQSTYNEQSF. CDR3 sequence (DNA): TGTGCCAGCAGCTTATGGCAGAGTACCTACAATGAGCAGTCCTTC.

This clonotype was counted at least ten times. The CDR3 DNA sequence: TGTGCCAGCAGCTTGTCCCATGCCAACGTCCTGACTTTC. Its translation is CASSLSHANVLTF. V gene TRBV28 combines with J gene TRBJ2-6; D is unclear. Germline CDR1 MDHEN, CDR2 SYDVKM. The CDR3 loop spans 13 amino acids. Trimming took 6 bases from V and 7 from J, leaving 10 bases between them.

The V and J genes are TRBV7-6 and TRBJ1-3; D is unclear. Germline V CDR1 and CDR2: SGHVS, FNYEAQ. V lost 4 bases, J lost 0 bases, and 19 bases lay in between. This CDR3 contains 18 residues. CDR3 sequence: CASSSEPRAAHSGNTIYF. CDR3 DNA sequence: TGTGCCAGCAGCTCCGAGCCAAGGGCAGCGCACTCTGGAAACACCATATATTTT.

The table lists this clonotype with a count of one. A read error may be the cause here, since a much bigger clone is one base away. As the CDR3 is not closed by the conserved phenylalanine or tryptophan, this likely results from a read error. The chain recombines TRBV5-1 with TRBJ2-7, with D perhaps TRBD1 (6 bases). V lost 4 bases and J lost 0, with 11 bases in between. Germline CDR1 reads SGHRS; CDR2 reads YFSETQ. This CDR3 region has 14 residues. The CDR3 nucleotides are TGCGCCAGCAGCCGCCGGACAGTCTCCTACGAGCAGTACTCC. Translating gives CASSRRTVSYEQYS.

This clonotype was seen a handful of times. The gene calls are TRBV5-1 and TRBJ2-1; D might be TRBD2 (6 bases). This CDR3 has 13 residues. Germline V CDR1 and CDR2: SGHRS, YFSETQ. V was shortened by 0 bases and J by 9 bases, with 10 bases between the two germline ends. CDR3 DNA sequence: TGCGCCAGCAGCTTGGGCGGGGCCGCTGAGCAGTTCTTC. This codes for CASSLGGAAEQFF.

This clonotype occurred many times. The chain uses TRBV18 and TRBJ2-4, with 10 bases aligning to TRBD1. Unmatched junction bases numbered 9, after V lost 3 bases and J lost 7 bases. Germline V gene sequence: CDR1 KGHSH, CDR2 LQKENI. The CDR3 covers 16 residues. As DNA, the CDR3 is TGTGCCAGCTCACCTGCCGGGACAGGGGTCGGGAACATTCAGTACTTC. It is translated as CASSPAGTGVGNIQYF.

The V call is TRBV6-2 or TRBV6-3, the J call TRBJ2-2; 13 nucleotides align to TRBD2. The junction had 3 bases not matched to a gene; V was cut back by 5 bases and J by 6 bases. The germline V gene encodes CDR1 MNHEY and CDR2 SVGEGT. CDR3 length: 15 residues. CDR3 in amino acids: CASSVLAGGSGELFF. For the CDR3, the DNA is TGTGCCAGCAGTGTACTAGCGGGGGGGTCCGGGGAGCTGTTTTTT.

As to this clonotype: A junction boundary mismatches the germline segment, possibly from a read error. The rearrangement links TRBV3-1 to TRBJ2-7; 7 nucleotides match TRBD2. The germline V gene encodes CDR1 LGHDT and CDR2 YNNKEL (reference sequence). CDR3 length: 15 amino acids. CDR3 sequence reads: CANSPRRGSSYEQYF. CDR3 in DNA: TGTGCCAACAGCCCTCGGCGGGGGTCGTCCTACGAGCAGTACTTC.

The chain joins TRBV25-1 to TRBJ1-6; D uncertain. CDR3 size: 15 residues. Germline lookup yields CDR1 MGHDK and CDR2 SYGVNS. The V and J ends lost 5 bases and 7 bases respectively, with 15 bases between them. The CDR3 bases are TGTGCCAGCAGTTTATACGGGGAGGGCAATTCACCCCTCCACTTT. It yields the protein CASSLYGEGNSPLHF.

This chain joins TRBV4-1 and TRBJ1-1, with 7 bases that match TRBD1. The trim removed 0 bases at V and 3 bases at J, leaving 4 bases unmatched. CDR3 length: 15 amino acids. Looked up from germline, CDR1 is MGHRA and CDR2 is YSYEKL. The CDR3 spells CASSQETGLYTEAFF. CDR3 sequence (DNA): TGCGCCAGCAGCCAAGAGACAGGGTTGTACACTGAAGCTTTCTTT.

CDR3 DNA: TGTGCCAGCAGCGCTCCGGGACTAGCGGGGGGAGGAGACGAGCAGTACTTC. It is translated as CASSAPGLAGGGDEQYF. The V gene is TRBV5-4, the J gene TRBJ2-7; 15 bases match TRBD2. With V trimmed by 4 bases and J by 5 bases, 10 bases remained unmatched. The germline V gene encodes CDR1 SGHNT and CDR2 YYREEE (reference sequence). CDR3 length: 17 residues.

This clonotype has at least ten counts. This CDR3 is CASSLWTLAHSSDGYTF. CDR3 in DNA: TGTGCCAGCAGTTTATGGACATTGGCCCACTCGTCTGATGGCTACACCTTC. The chain is built from TRBV12-3 or TRBV12-4 and TRBJ1-2, with D possibly TRBD1 on 5 matching bases. V lost 2 bases and J lost 6, with 22 bases in between. This CDR3 region has 17 residues.

This clonotype was seen ten or more times. This chain joins TRBV6-1 and TRBJ1-5; TRBD1 agrees at 8 bases. V shed 2 bases, J shed 3 bases, and the junction held 3 bases outside the gene matches. This CDR3 region has 15 residues. Germline CDR1 and CDR2: MNHNS and SASEGT. Here the CDR3 DNA reads TGTGCCAGCAGTGAAACGACAGGGGTCAATCAGCCCCAGCATTTT. Translation: CASSETTGVNQPQHF.

This clonotype has at least ten counts. V gene TRBV6-5 combines with J gene TRBJ1-1, with 7 bases that match TRBD1. The CDR3 totals 13 residues. Per germline, CDR1 MNHEY and CDR2 SVGAGI. V shed 4 bases and J 10 bases; nucleotides not matched to a gene: 9. Here the CDR3 DNA reads TGTGCCAGCAGTTCGGACAGGCCCCCGGGAGCTTTCTTT. Protein product: CASSSDRPPGAFF.

This clonotype has a count of ten or more. The chain is built from TRBV2 and TRBJ1-1, with D unresolved. Germline V gene sequence: CDR1 SNHLY, CDR2 FYNNEI. The CDR3 has 14 amino acids. V lost 6 bases, J lost 3 bases, and 14 bases lay in between. CDR3: CASRKDNGDTEAFF. The CDR3 DNA reads as TGTGCCAGCAGGAAAGATAACGGGGACACTGAAGCTTTCTTT. The variable domain in full, completed from reference TRBV2 and TRBJ1-1, reads EPEVTQTPSHQVTQMGQEVILRCVPISNHLYFYWYRQILGQKVEFLVSFYNNEISEKSEIFDDQFSVERPDGSNFTLKIRSTKLEDSAMYFCASRKDNGDTEAFFGQGTRLTVV.

In its sample, this clonotype was seen a few times. The chain combines TRBV19 with TRBJ2-7, with a tentative D call TRBD1 (5 bases). This CDR3 region has 14 residues. Deletions cut 2 bases from V and 6 bases from J, with 14 bases between. The V gene's germline CDR1 is LNHDA and CDR2 SQIVND (reference sequence). CDR3 in DNA: TGTGCCAGTAGTATATCTGGGGCGGAGTCCGAGCAGTACTTC. Its protein is CASSISGAESEQYF.

This clonotype was picked up many times. This chain links TRBV6-5 with TRBJ1-1; D not resolved. Germline CDR1 is MNHEY and CDR2 is SVGAGI. Trimming took 0 bases from V and 0 from J, leaving 8 bases between them. This CDR3 has 15 amino acids. This CDR3 is CASSYSGNLNTEAFF. The CDR3 DNA sequence: TGTGCCAGCAGTTACTCGGGCAACCTGAACACTGAAGCTTTCTTT.

This clonotype was counted between two and nine times. The V gene is TRBV5-1, the J gene TRBJ2-1; 7 positions agree with TRBD1. The CDR3 sequence is 18 residues long. V lost 0 bases and J lost 0; bases outside the gene matches: 9. From germline, CDR1 is SGHRS and CDR2 YFSETQ. The CDR3 coding sequence is TGCGCCAGCAGCTTGGGACAGGGTCTACCTCGCTCCTACAATGAGCAGTTCTTC. As protein: CASSLGQGLPRSYNEQFF.